The present TCR beta chain was sequenced within a study of blood T cell repertoires in COVID-19. Study-level information: The cDNA or gDNA used as material had been derived from T cells, B-cell-depleted T cells, or PBMCs.

V gave up 3 bases and J gave up 9 bases, with 15 bases separating them. This CDR3 contains 14 residues. Germline V gives CDR1 LNHDA, CDR2 SQIVND (reference sequence). The participants were between about 18 and 100 years old and came from under 25 US areas. Cohort 3 donors were reported recovered after two negative PCRs, clearance, or symptom resolution. TCRdb keeps only in-frame clones here, not all; method: immunoSEQ multiplex PCR. Of 350,000 to 450,000 clones listed, 75% to 90% are singletons. The sample taken for sequencing was PBMCs or T cells enriched from blood (not recorded which). The clonotype comes from a man between 25 and 39 years old who had recovered from COVID-19. The V gene is TRBV19, the J gene TRBJ2-1, with a possible D match to TRBD2 (6 bases). The DNA for the CDR3 is TGTGCCAGTAGTATGGGGGGTAACAACGGTGAGCAGTTCTTC. Amino acid sequence: CASSMGGNNGEQFF.